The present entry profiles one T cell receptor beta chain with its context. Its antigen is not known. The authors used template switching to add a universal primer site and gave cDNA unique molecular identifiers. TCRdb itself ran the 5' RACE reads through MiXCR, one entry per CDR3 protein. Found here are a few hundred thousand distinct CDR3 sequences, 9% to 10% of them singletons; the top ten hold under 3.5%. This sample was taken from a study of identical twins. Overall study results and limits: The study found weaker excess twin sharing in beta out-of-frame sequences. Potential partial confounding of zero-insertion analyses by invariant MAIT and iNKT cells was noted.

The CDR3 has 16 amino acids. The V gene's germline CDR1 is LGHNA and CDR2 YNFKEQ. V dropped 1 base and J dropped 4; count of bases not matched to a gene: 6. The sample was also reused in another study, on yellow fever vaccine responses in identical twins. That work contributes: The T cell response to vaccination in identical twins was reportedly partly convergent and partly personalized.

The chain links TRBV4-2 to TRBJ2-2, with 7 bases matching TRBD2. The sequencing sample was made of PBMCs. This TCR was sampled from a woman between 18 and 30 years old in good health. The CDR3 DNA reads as TGTGCCAGCAGCCAAGCGGCAAGGGAGGGCACCGGGGAGCTGTTTTTT. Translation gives CASSQAAREGTGELFF.